This T cell receptor beta chain derives from a study of OX40 agonist ivuxolimab in advanced cancers. In the study overall: Ivuxolimab, which targeted the costimulatory receptor OX40 (CD134), was an agonistic, fully human IgG2 monoclonal antibody. Partial responses were achieved by three dose-escalation patients, of whom one had hepatocellular carcinoma and two had cutaneous melanoma. Patients were allowed to have had prior anti-PD-1, anti-PD-L1 or anti-CTLA-4 therapy, and 30% to 40% of the dose-escalation patients had previously received checkpoint inhibitors. Of the approximately 50 dose-escalation patients, hepatocellular carcinoma was present in around 20, melanoma in some 15, renal cell carcinoma in 9 and head and neck cancer in 9. The paper describes the monotherapy dose-escalation part (N of about 47 patients) of the phase I trial of ivuxolimab. The point of sequencing TCRbeta in the periphery was to test whether ivuxolimab changed TCR sequence diversity and drove clonal T-cell expansion. A male proportion of roughly 80% and a mean age of 60 years, ranging from 23 to 79, were recorded for the dose-escalation cohort. Intravenous ivuxolimab was administered to patients every 2 weeks at six dose levels: 0.01, 0.1, 0.3, 1.5, 3 and 10 mg/kg. General conclusions and limits of the study: The antigen specificity of the clonally expanded peripheral T cells was not determined. In the 0.1-3.0 mg/kg groups, partial responders were among the patients with the lowest normalized peripheral clonal expansion, particularly in CD8+ T cells. Low levels of normalized T-cell clonal expansion were also shown by some nonresponding patients. On average, CD8+ T cells showed more expanded clones than CD4+ T cells after ivuxolimab. At doses of 0.1 to 3.0 mg/kg, clonal expansion of both CD4+ and CD8+ blood T cells was observed from baseline to week 6.

To sequence the TCRbeta CDR3 region, genomic DNA was isolated from the sorted cells. The immunoSEQ Assay was used to sequence the TCRbeta CDR3 regions. As stored in TCRdb, this immuneACCESS dataset retains in-frame rearrangements with V and J assigned. A fraction of the clones does not appear; measured against another copy, unresolved V genes explain less than half of the discrepancy, and the remainder lacks a known reason. The sample table holds around 76,000 clones, of which 94% were seen once. The ten largest clones take up over 20% of the sample. In its sample, this clone was seen once. Its antigen specificity is not known. No base quality information exists; no much larger clone differs at one position. V loses 1 base, J loses 1 base, and the germline ends lie 5 bases apart. Looking up the germline V gene (reference sequence) yields CDR1 LNHDA and CDR2 SQIVND. From the cysteine through the phenylalanine, the CDR3 covers 14 amino acids. Of the read, only the CDR3 DNA is kept; its 42 bases are in frame from base 1.

Patients with a history of autoimmune disease or receiving systemic immunosuppression were excluded from the trial. Peripheral blood for TCR sequencing was collected from all dose cohorts at baseline, on cycle 4 day 1, and on cycle 7 day 1. Samples came from an open-label, multicenter, first-in-human phase I dose-escalation trial of ivuxolimab. The trial enrolled adults with locally advanced or metastatic head and neck squamous cell, hepatocellular, melanoma or renal cell carcinoma. Before TCR sequencing, CD4+ and CD8+ T cells were separately sorted from peripheral blood. The sample consisted of CD4+ or CD8+ T cells sorted from blood, taken in a trial of the OX40 agonist ivuxolimab. The rearrangement joined TRBV19 to TRBJ2-1; the D gene could be either TRBD1 or TRBD2, each agreeing at 5 bases. The sequence derives from an adult with an advanced solid tumor such as melanoma, head and neck, liver or kidney cancer. Here the CDR3 is given as CASSIGGSYNEQFF. The nucleotide sequence is TGTGCCAGTAGTATAGGGGGGTCCTACAATGAGCAGTTCTTC.